This TCR beta chain was captured by sequencing in a study of T cell repertoires in cytomegalovirus infection. TCRdb recomputed calls from the reads with MiXCR, one row per CDR3 protein. The sample has about 920,000 distinct CDR3 sequences, roughly 30% seen once. Germline V gene sequence: CDR1 SEHNR, CDR2 FQNEAQ (reference sequence). This CDR3 contains 12 residues. Trimming left V 2 bases short and J 3 bases short, with 4 bases between. Ten or more counts support this clonotype. Its specificity is unknown. The source is a human donor in good health (CMV status not recorded). Some clones in this sample may be carry-over from other donors' samples. This specimen was cultured CD8+ T cells from PBMCs, taken from culture after CMV antigen stimulation. The chain couples TRBV7-9 to TRBJ1-1; no definite D call. The CDR3 sequence: CASSLQDTEAFF. CDR3 DNA: TGTGCCAGCAGCTTACAGGACACTGAAGCTTTCTTT.